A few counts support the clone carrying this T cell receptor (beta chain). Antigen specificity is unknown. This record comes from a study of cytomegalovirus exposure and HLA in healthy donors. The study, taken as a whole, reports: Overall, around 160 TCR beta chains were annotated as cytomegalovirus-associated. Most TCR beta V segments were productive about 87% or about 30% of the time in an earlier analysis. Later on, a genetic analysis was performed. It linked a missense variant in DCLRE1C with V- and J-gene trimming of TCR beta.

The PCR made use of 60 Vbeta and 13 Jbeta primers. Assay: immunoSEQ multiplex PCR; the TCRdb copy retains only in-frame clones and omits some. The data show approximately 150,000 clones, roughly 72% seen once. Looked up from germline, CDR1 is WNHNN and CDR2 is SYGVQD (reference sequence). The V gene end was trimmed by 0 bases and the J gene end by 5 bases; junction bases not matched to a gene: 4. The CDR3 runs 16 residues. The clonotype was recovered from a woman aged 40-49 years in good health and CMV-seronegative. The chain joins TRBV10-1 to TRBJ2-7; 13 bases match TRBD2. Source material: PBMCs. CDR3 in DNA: TGCGCCAGCAGTGAGTCGGGACTAGCGGGGCGGGACGAGCAGTACTTC. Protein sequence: CASSESGLAGRDEQYF.